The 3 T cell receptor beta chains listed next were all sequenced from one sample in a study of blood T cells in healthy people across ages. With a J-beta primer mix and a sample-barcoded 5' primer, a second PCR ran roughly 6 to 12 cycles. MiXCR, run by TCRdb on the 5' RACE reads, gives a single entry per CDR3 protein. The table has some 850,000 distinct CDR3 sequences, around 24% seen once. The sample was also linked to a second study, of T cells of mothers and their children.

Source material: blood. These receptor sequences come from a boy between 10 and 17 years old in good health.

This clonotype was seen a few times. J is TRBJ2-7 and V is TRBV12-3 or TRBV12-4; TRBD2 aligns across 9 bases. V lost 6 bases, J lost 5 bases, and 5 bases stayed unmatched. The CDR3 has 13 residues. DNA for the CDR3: TGTGCCAGCAGCGGACTAGCGAGGGACGAGCAGTACTTC. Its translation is CASSGLARDEQYF.

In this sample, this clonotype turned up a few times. The chain's CDR3 is CASSVGLAPETQYF. CDR3 DNA sequence: TGTGCCAGCAGCGTAGGGCTAGCGCCAGAGACCCAGTACTTC. The chain couples TRBV9 to TRBJ2-5, with D perhaps TRBD2 (6 bases). CDR3 length equals 14 residues. V dropped 0 bases and J dropped 4 bases, with 10 bases sitting between them. The germline V gene encodes CDR1 SGDLS and CDR2 YYNGEE.

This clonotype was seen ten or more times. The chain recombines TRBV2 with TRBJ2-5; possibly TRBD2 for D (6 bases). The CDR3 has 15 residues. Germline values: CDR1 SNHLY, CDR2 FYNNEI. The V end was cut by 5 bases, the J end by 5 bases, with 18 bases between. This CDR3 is CASSSTTGGVETQYF. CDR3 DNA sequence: TGTGCCAGCAGTTCGACTACCGGGGGTGTGGAGACCCAGTACTTC.